This TCR beta chain was recovered during a study of shared clonotypes between healthy human individuals. CDR3 size: 14 residues. Germline lookup yields CDR1 SEHNR and CDR2 FQNEAQ (reference sequence). Trimming cost V 2 bases and J 2 bases, with 10 bases left between them. Using immunoSEQ multiplex PCR, the repertoire was profiled, and TCRdb retains in-frame clones only, with some absent. The data contain hundreds of thousands of clones, 92% of them seen just once; the ten biggest clones take up approximately 22%. CD8 cells classed as naive were CD45RO-negative and positively selected for CCR7, excluding terminally differentiated effector memory CD45RA+ cells.

The sequencing input was naive CD8+ T cells sorted from blood. This TCR was sampled from a man aged 25 to 40 in good health. The chain combines TRBV7-9 with TRBJ2-7, with D possibly matching TRBD1 (5 bases). The CDR3 sequence: CASSLTRGPYEQYF. In nucleotides, the CDR3 is TGTGCCAGCAGCTTAACAAGGGGTCCCTACGAGCAGTACTTC.